The present T cell receptor (beta chain) was sequenced within a study of T cell repertoires in cytomegalovirus infection (dated by TCRdb to the late 2010s). Concerning the study at large: Donor HLA type was relevant to the analysis, as public TCR beta signatures indicated carriage of CMV infection together with the matching HLA type.

General study outcomes and caveats: The ex vivo response was dominated by HLA-C-restricted CMV-specific TCR beta clonotypes, which also provided the single most frequent clonotype in two of eight donors. In both this cohort and an independent cohort of 300 to 450 donors, the cumulative frequency of public TCR beta family members distinguished carriers of CMV infection plus the relevant HLA type.

CDR1 and CDR2, per the germline V gene, are SGHVS and FNYEAQ. V is cut by 2 bases and J by 2 bases, and the space between the germline ends is 12 bases. The CDR3, from cysteine to phenylalanine, totals 15 residues. Only the CDR3 DNA stays, 45 bases, in frame from base 1. The instrument given in TCRdb is Illumina HiSeq 1500. TCRdb ran its own pipeline on the public reads, namely fastp trimming at Q25 and MiXCR clone calling, and kept in-frame beta chains. Each record represents a unique CDR3 protein, reported with the most common genes and DNA among its rows. In all, the sample holds 250,000 to 300,000 distinct CDR3 sequences, and more than 15% of those were seen once. The ten largest clones add up to about 45% of the sample. This clonotype was observed a handful of times. Its antigen specificity is not known. No quality values exist for individual bases; no much larger clone is one base distant.

The sequence derives from a human donor in good health (CMV status not recorded). Some clones in this sample may be carry-over from other donors' samples. Sequencing was done on a sample of CD8+ T cells from PBMCs. The chain links TRBV7-6 with TRBJ2-5; no confident D gene assignment can be made. CDR3 sequence: CASSLSLSMQETQYF. In nucleotide form, the sequence is TGTGCCAGCAGCTTATCTCTAAGCATGCAAGAGACCCAGTACTTC.